This TCR beta chain was obtained from a study of blood T cell repertoires in COVID-19 (dated by TCRdb to the early 2020s). In the study overall: Samples covering the acute and convalescent phases of COVID-19 were provided by collaborators in the United States, Italy and Spain. The material from the prospective study consisted of cDNA or gDNA derived from T cells, B-cell-depleted T cells, or PBMCs. Deeply sampled blood TCRbeta repertoires from subjects exposed to, actively infected with, or recovered from COVID-19 were included in the dataset. The repertoires were made available in a free public database intended to serve as a resource for research on the immune response to SARS-CoV-2. Samples came from the ongoing ImmuneRACE study (first 160 participants) plus 1,254 subjects from 6 global collaborators. Nearly every sample came with metadata listing a de-identified subject ID, COVID-19 status, age in years and sex. HLA class I and class II types, where available, came from metadata supplied by the sample provider rather than from assay-based typing.

In the prospective study, participants were roughly 18 to 100 years old, resided in approximately 22 geographic areas of the United States, and were enrolled through a virtual design. In the prospective study, participants were assigned to cohorts based on the clinical history participants reported in a screening survey and a study questionnaire. Exposed participants had been in contact with someone with a PCR-confirmed or clinician-diagnosed COVID-19 case within 2 weeks of study entry. In the prospective study, mobile phlebotomists collected whole blood, serum and a nasopharyngeal or oropharyngeal swab from each participant. Additional blood draws and questionnaires over an approximately 2-month period could optionally be provided by prospective study participants. Prospective study blood samples were shipped either frozen or at room temperature before DNA extraction. TCRbeta CDR3 regions were amplified from genomic DNA using the immunoSEQ Assay, a bias-controlled multiplex PCR. The paper's processing steps were these. Within the assay, amplification of reference gene primers was used to estimate how many nucleated cells each sample contained. To quantify the absolute abundance of each unique TCRbeta CDR3 rearrangement, sequence reads were collapsed and filtered. For each sample, productive Simpson clonality was calculated as the square root of Simpson's diversity index over productive rearrangements. In its TCRdb copy, this immuneACCESS table keeps in-frame sequences only and misses some clones. Where compared with another copy, unresolved V genes explain less than half of these, and the others have no known cause. V and J calls and clone size are as listed in that table; D and trimming were resolved from the DNA. The table for this sample lists under 400,000 clones; about 88% of them were counted only once. About 0.94% of the sample belongs to the ten largest clones.

Study-level results and caveats: How much clinical and demographic metadata was included differed by source and by participant, and the metadata was provided uncurated.

Points on this clone: Its antigen remains unidentified. It has no much larger one-base neighbor in the sample; base qualities were not kept.

V is pared back by 5 bases and J by 12 bases, with 14 bases lying between the germline termini. Based on the germline V gene (reference sequence), the CDR1 and CDR2 sequences are SEHNR and FQNEAQ. Measured from the cysteine to the phenylalanine, the CDR3 is 12 residues long. Only the CDR3 part of the read is kept: 36 bases, read in frame from the first base. The receptor chain draws on TRBV7-9 and TRBJ1-3; the best D guess is TRBD1, with 5 bases matching. This sequence originates from a woman aged 25-40 years who had been exposed to COVID-19. Specimen: PBMCs or T cells enriched from blood (not recorded which). The bases read TGTGCCAGCAGCCCCCTTGACAGCCGCATATATTTT. It translates to CASSPLDSRIYF.